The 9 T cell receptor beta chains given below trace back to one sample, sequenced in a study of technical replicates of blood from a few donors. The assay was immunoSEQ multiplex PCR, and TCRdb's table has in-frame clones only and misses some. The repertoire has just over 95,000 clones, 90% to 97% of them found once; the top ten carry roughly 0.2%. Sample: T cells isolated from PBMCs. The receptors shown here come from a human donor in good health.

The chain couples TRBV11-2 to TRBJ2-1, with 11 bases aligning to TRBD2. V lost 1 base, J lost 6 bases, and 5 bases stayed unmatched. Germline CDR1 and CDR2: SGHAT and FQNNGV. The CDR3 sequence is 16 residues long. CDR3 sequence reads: CASSLGRLAGLNEQFF. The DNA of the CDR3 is TGTGCCAGCAGCTTAGGGAGACTAGCGGGACTCAATGAGCAGTTCTTC.

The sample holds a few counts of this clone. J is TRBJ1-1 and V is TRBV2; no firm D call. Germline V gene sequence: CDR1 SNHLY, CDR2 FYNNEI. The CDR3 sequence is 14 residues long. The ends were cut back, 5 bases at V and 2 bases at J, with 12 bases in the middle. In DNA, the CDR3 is TGTGCCAGCAGTTACCAGGATATCAACACTGAAGCTTTCTTT. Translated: CASSYQDINTEAFF.

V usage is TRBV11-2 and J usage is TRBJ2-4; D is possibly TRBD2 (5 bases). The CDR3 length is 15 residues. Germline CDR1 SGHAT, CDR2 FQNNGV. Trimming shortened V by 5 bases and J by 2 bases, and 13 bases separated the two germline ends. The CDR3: CASSPWRVTKNIQYF. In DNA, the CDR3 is TGTGCCAGCAGCCCCTGGCGGGTGACCAAAAACATTCAGTACTTC.

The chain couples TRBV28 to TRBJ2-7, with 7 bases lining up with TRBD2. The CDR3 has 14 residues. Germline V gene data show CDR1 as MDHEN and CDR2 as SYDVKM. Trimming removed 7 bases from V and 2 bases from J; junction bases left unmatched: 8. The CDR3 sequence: CASTSSGRAYEQYF. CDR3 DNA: TGTGCCAGCACAAGTTCAGGGAGGGCCTACGAGCAGTACTTC.

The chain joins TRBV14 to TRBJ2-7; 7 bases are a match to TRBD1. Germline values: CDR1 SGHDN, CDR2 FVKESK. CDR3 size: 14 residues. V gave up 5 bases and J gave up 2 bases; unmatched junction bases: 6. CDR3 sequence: CASSNPGTAYEQYF. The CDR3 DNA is TGTGCCAGCAGCAACCCGGGGACAGCCTACGAGCAGTACTTC.

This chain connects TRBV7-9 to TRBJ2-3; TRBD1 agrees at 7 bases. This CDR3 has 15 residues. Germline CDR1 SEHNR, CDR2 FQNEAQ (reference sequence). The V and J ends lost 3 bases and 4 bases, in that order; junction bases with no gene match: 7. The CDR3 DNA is TGTGCCAGCAGCTTCGACAGGGTGTGGGCAGATACGCAGTATTTT. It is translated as CASSFDRVWADTQYF.

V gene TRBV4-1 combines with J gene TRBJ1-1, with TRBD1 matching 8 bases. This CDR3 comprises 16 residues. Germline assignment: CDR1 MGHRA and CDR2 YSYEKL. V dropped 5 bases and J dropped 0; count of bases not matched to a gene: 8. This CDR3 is CASSTGTGLLNTEAFF. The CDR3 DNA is TGCGCCAGCAGCACCGGGACAGGCCTTTTGAACACTGAAGCTTTCTTT.

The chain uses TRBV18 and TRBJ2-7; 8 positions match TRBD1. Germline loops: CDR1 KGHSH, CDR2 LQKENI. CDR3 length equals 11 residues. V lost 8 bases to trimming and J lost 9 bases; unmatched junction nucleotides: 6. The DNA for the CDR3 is TGTGCCAGCCATGCAGGGGGCGGGCAGTACTTC. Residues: CASHAGGGQYF.

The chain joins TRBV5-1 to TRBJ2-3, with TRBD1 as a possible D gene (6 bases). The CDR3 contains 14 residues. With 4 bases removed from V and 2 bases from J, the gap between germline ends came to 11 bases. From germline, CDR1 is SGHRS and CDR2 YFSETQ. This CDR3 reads CASSVGTNTDTQYF. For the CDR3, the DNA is TGCGCCAGCAGCGTAGGGACAAACACAGATACGCAGTATTTT.